Below are 9 T cell receptor beta chains sequenced from a single sample in a study of early T cells in non-severe SARS-CoV-2 infection. TCRdb processed the 5' RACE reads anew with MiXCR; each CDR3 protein has one entry. The table has 45,000 to 55,000 distinct CDR3 sequences, around 6.5% seen once. The sample in question was whole blood, obtained at baseline. The receptors here all came from an adult who was a healthcare worker with PCR-confirmed SARS-CoV-2 infection or an uninfected control (not recorded which).

This clonotype showed up just a few times. The V and J genes are TRBV7-8 and TRBJ2-7; D is possibly TRBD1 or TRBD2 (5 bases each). Germline CDR1 SGHVS, CDR2 FQNEAQ. This CDR3 comprises 14 residues. V was clipped by 5 bases and J by 1 base, with 12 bases between them. CDR3 amino acids: CASSRRDPSYEQYF. CDR3 coding DNA: TGTGCCAGCAGCCGCCGGGACCCGTCCTACGAGCAGTACTTC.

This clonotype came up many times. This chain uses TRBV20-1 with TRBJ2-3; D uncertain. CDR1 is DFQATT, CDR2 SNEGSKA, per germline (reference sequence). This CDR3 is built from 12 residues. V lost 6 bases and J lost 6, with 13 bases in between. DNA of the CDR3: TGCAGTGCCCCAGACATTCGCGATACGCAGTATTTT. Its translation: CSAPDIRDTQYF.

This clonotype was observed many times. The chain links TRBV5-1 to TRBJ2-3; 8 bases are a match to TRBD2. This CDR3 region has 17 residues. The V gene's germline CDR1 is SGHRS and CDR2 YFSETQ. The junction had 10 bases not matched to a gene; V was cut back by 4 bases and J by 0 bases. The CDR3 is CASSVKKAGASTDTQYF. The CDR3 DNA reads as TGCGCCAGCAGCGTAAAGAAAGCGGGGGCGAGCACAGATACGCAGTATTTT.

This clonotype was recorded at least ten times. The chain uses TRBV4-1 and TRBJ1-1; 8 nucleotides line up with TRBD1. Germline loops: CDR1 MGHRA, CDR2 YSYEKL. The length of the CDR3 is 16 residues. Trimming removed 4 bases from V and 7 bases from J; junction bases left unmatched: 14. The CDR3 coding sequence is TGCGCCAGCAGCCCCGGCGCCAGGGGGCGAGAAAGTGAAGCTTTCTTT. This sequence encodes CASSPGARGRESEAFF.

This clonotype was found many times. This sequence joins TRBV4-2 and TRBJ2-4, with D hard to call. The CDR3 covers 18 residues. From germline, CDR1 is LGHNA and CDR2 YNFKEQ. Trimming took off 1 base at V and 0 bases at J, with 16 bases between the two ends. Written as DNA, the CDR3 is TGTGCCAGCAGCCAAGGGCGGTCTGTGGACGGAGCCAAAAACATTCAGTACTTC. Amino acids: CASSQGRSVDGAKNIQYF.

This clonotype was observed many times. DNA of the CDR3: TGTGCCAGCAGCCCTCCCGGGGGACAAATTTACAATGAGCAGTTCTTC. It is translated as CASSPPGGQIYNEQFF. The V call is TRBV13, the J call TRBJ2-1; the D call may be TRBD1 or TRBD2 (6 bases each). CDR1 PRHDT and CDR2 FYEKMQ come from the germline V gene (reference sequence). With 5 bases removed from V and 4 bases from J, the gap between germline ends came to 18 bases. CDR3 length: 16 residues.

This clonotype was picked up many times. The rearrangement links TRBV19 to TRBJ1-4, with D unresolved. This CDR3 region has 17 residues. Per the germline V gene, CDR1 is LNHDA and CDR2 is SQIVND (reference sequence). V lost 2 bases to trimming and J lost 4 bases, with 17 bases between them. The CDR3 DNA reads TGTGCCAGTAGTATAACCCGAAGGGCAGCGCATAATGAAAAACTGTTTTTT. Protein: CASSITRRAAHNEKLFF.

This clonotype was seen many times. V gene TRBV11-2 combines with J gene TRBJ2-7; no firm D call. The ends were cut back, 2 bases at V and 1 base at J, with 12 bases in the middle. CDR3 length: 15 residues. CDR1 and CDR2 (germline): SGHAT, FQNNGV. The CDR3 bases are TGTGCCAGCAGCTTAATCCCGACCAGATCCTACGAGCAGTACTTC. This translates into CASSLIPTRSYEQYF.

This clonotype was observed many times. This chain links TRBV6-2 or TRBV6-3 with TRBJ2-1, with TRBD2 matching over 12 bases. The germline gives CDR1 MNHEY, CDR2 SVGEGT. CDR3 length: 15 residues. Unmatched junction bases numbered 9, after V lost 6 bases and J lost 9 bases. The CDR3 sequence is CASSRPSGGVGEQFF. CDR3 coding DNA: TGTGCCAGCAGCAGACCTAGCGGGGGGGTTGGTGAGCAGTTCTTC.